This is a list of T cell receptor beta chains from one sample in a study of blood T cell repertoires in COVID-19. Clones were sequenced by immunoSEQ multiplex PCR, and TCRdb holds only the in-frame ones, with some missing. Of about 370,000 clones in the sample, 80% to 95% were seen once. The sequencing input was PBMCs or T cells enriched from blood (not recorded which). The receptors come from a woman aged 40 to 50 who had been exposed to COVID-19. Both conserved end residues are part of each CDR3. D genes are given only for firm matches. Expanded clones get a size class; other rows say once, few or many, or leave the size out.

CDR3 protein: CASKGLAGGPVGELFF; CDR3 DNA: TGTGCCAGCAAAGGATTAGCGGGAGGGCCGGTCGGGGAGCTGTTTTTT; clone size: once; V gene: TRBV2; D gene: TRBD2; J gene: TRBJ2-2
CDR3 protein: CASSTRPRQEDTQYF; CDR3 DNA: TGCGCCAGCAGCACCCGTCCGAGACAGGAGGATACGCAGTATTTT; clone size: once; V gene: TRBV5-1; D gene: -; J gene: TRBJ2-3
CDR3 protein: CASSPPEGTGGETQYF; CDR3 DNA: TGTGCCAGCTCCCCTCCCGAGGGGACAGGGGGAGAGACCCAGTACTTC; clone size: -; V gene: TRBV18; D gene: TRBD1; J gene: TRBJ2-5
CDR3 protein: CASSLVTGGPPYEQYF; CDR3 DNA: TGTGCCAGCAGCTTAGTAACGGGAGGGCCCCCCTACGAGCAGTACTTC; clone size: -; V gene: TRBV7-6; D gene: TRBD2; J gene: TRBJ2-7
CDR3 protein: CASSSDRGTYEQYF; CDR3 DNA: TGTGCCAGCAGCTCGGACAGGGGGACATACGAGCAGTACTTC; clone size: -; V gene: TRBV7-2; D gene: TRBD1; J gene: TRBJ2-7
CDR3 protein: CASTGGTNYGYTF; CDR3 DNA: TGTGCCAGCACAGGAGGAACAAACTATGGCTACACCTTC; clone size: -; V gene: TRBV2; D gene: -; J gene: TRBJ1-2
CDR3 protein: CASRPSSGGPSEQFF; CDR3 DNA: TGTGCCAGCAGACCATCTAGCGGGGGCCCCTCTGAGCAGTTCTTC; clone size: -; V gene: TRBV27; D gene: TRBD2; J gene: TRBJ2-1
CDR3 protein: CATSRRQADNEQFF; CDR3 DNA: TGTGCCACCAGCAGGAGACAGGCCGACAATGAGCAGTTCTTC; clone size: -; V gene: TRBV15; D gene: -; J gene: TRBJ2-1
CDR3 protein: CASSQDIASGYEQYF; CDR3 DNA: TGTGCCAGCAGTCAGGACATCGCCTCTGGGTACGAGCAGTACTTC; clone size: -; V gene: TRBV2; D gene: -; J gene: TRBJ2-7
CDR3 protein: CASSLTGYGNTIYF; CDR3 DNA: TGCGCCAGCTCCCTAACAGGTTATGGAAACACCATATATTTT; clone size: -; V gene: TRBV5-1; D gene: -; J gene: TRBJ1-3
CDR3 protein: CASSASRQGTEQYF; CDR3 DNA: TGTGCCAGCAGCGCTTCTCGACAGGGAACGGAGCAGTACTTC; clone size: -; V gene: TRBV9; D gene: TRBD1; J gene: TRBJ2-7
CDR3 protein: CASSQLAGSSYNEQFF; CDR3 DNA: TGTGCCAGCAGCCAACTAGCGGGGAGCTCCTACAATGAGCAGTTCTTC; clone size: -; V gene: TRBV3-1/TRBV3-2; D gene: TRBD2; J gene: TRBJ2-1
CDR3 protein: CASSSTDRNSGNTIYF; CDR3 DNA: TGTGCCAGCAGCTCTACGGACAGGAACTCTGGAAACACCATATATTTT; clone size: -; V gene: TRBV7-9; D gene: TRBD1; J gene: TRBJ1-3
CDR3 protein: CASSRTRSGNQPQHF; CDR3 DNA: TGTGCCAGCAGCCGTACACGGTCGGGGAATCAGCCCCAGCATTTT; clone size: -; V gene: TRBV6-5; D gene: -; J gene: TRBJ1-5
CDR3 protein: CASTGTEYNEQFF; CDR3 DNA: TGTGCCAGCACCGGGACAGAGTACAATGAGCAGTTCTTC; clone size: -; V gene: TRBV2; D gene: TRBD1; J gene: TRBJ2-1
CDR3 protein: CASSRTGGDGEKLFF; CDR3 DNA: TGTGCCAGCAGTCGCACAGGGGGAGATGGTGAAAAACTGTTTTTT; clone size: -; V gene: TRBV7-3; D gene: TRBD1; J gene: TRBJ1-4
CDR3 protein: CASSLNPGETQYF; CDR3 DNA: TGCGCCAGCAGCTTGAACCCCGGAGAGACCCAGTACTTC; clone size: few; V gene: TRBV5-1; D gene: -; J gene: TRBJ2-5
CDR3 protein: CSASPIAGRSDEQYF; CDR3 DNA: TGCAGTGCTAGTCCCATAGCGGGAAGGAGCGACGAGCAGTACTTC; clone size: few; V gene: TRBV20-1; D gene: TRBD2; J gene: TRBJ2-7
CDR3 protein: CASTPHRENSPLHF; CDR3 DNA: TGTGCCAGTACCCCCCACAGGGAGAATTCACCCCTCCACTTT; clone size: -; V gene: TRBV19; D gene: -; J gene: TRBJ1-6
CDR3 protein: CASSLAERGGYEQYF; CDR3 DNA: TGTGCCAGCAGCTTGGCCGAGCGGGGGGGCTACGAGCAGTACTTC; clone size: -; V gene: TRBV5-4; D gene: TRBD2; J gene: TRBJ2-7
CDR3 protein: CASSLGGGRNSQPQHF; CDR3 DNA: TGTGCCAGCAGCTTAGGGGGAGGACGGAATAGCCAGCCCCAGCATTTT; clone size: -; V gene: TRBV7-2; D gene: -; J gene: TRBJ1-5
CDR3 protein: CASSIQGANTEAFF; CDR3 DNA: TGTGCCAGCAGCATACAGGGGGCGAACACTGAAGCTTTCTTT; clone size: -; V gene: TRBV2; D gene: TRBD1; J gene: TRBJ1-1
CDR3 protein: CASSESQGAADTQYF; CDR3 DNA: TGTGCCAGCAGTGAGTCCCAGGGGGCGGCAGATACGCAGTATTTT; clone size: -; V gene: TRBV6-4; D gene: TRBD1; J gene: TRBJ2-3
CDR3 protein: CASDLTGAGANVLTF; CDR3 DNA: TGTGCCAGTGACTTAACAGGGGCTGGGGCCAACGTCCTGACTTTC; clone size: -; V gene: TRBV19; D gene: TRBD1; J gene: TRBJ2-6
CDR3 protein: CASSSGQGSGETQYF; CDR3 DNA: TGCGCCAGCAGCAGCGGACAGGGGTCGGGAGAGACCCAGTACTTC; clone size: -; V gene: TRBV5-1; D gene: TRBD1; J gene: TRBJ2-5
CDR3 protein: CASSLTVIKTGGTEAFF; CDR3 DNA: TGTGCCAGCTCACTTACCGTAATTAAAACAGGGGGGACTGAAGCTTTCTTT; clone size: -; V gene: TRBV18; D gene: TRBD1; J gene: TRBJ1-1
CDR3 protein: CASSLPSRSSYNEQFF; CDR3 DNA: TGTGCCAGCAGCTTGCCTAGCAGGAGCTCCTACAATGAGCAGTTCTTC; clone size: -; V gene: TRBV5-6; D gene: -; J gene: TRBJ2-1
CDR3 protein: CSARQATEAFF; CDR3 DNA: TGCAGTGCTAGACAAGCCACTGAAGCTTTCTTT; clone size: -; V gene: TRBV20-1; D gene: -; J gene: TRBJ1-1
CDR3 protein: CASSYGGQNTEAFF; CDR3 DNA: TGTGCCAGCAGTTATGGGGGCCAGAACACTGAAGCTTTCTTT; clone size: once; V gene: TRBV6-5; D gene: -; J gene: TRBJ1-1
CDR3 protein: CASSPLPGLPSGNTIYF; CDR3 DNA: TGTGCCAGCTCACCTTTACCCGGGTTACCCTCTGGAAACACCATATATTTT; clone size: -; V gene: TRBV18; D gene: -; J gene: TRBJ1-3
CDR3 protein: CASSQGARRGGNEQFF; CDR3 DNA: TGTGCCAGCAGCCAAGGCGCCCGAAGGGGGGGCAATGAGCAGTTCTTC; clone size: -; V gene: TRBV3-1/TRBV3-2; D gene: -; J gene: TRBJ2-1
CDR3 protein: CASRSDRGRVNTGELFF; CDR3 DNA: TGCGCCAGCAGGTCGGACAGGGGGCGCGTAAACACCGGGGAGCTGTTTTTT; clone size: -; V gene: TRBV5-1; D gene: TRBD1; J gene: TRBJ2-2
CDR3 protein: CASYGQKNTEAFF; CDR3 DNA: TGCGCCAGCTACGGACAGAAAAACACTGAAGCTTTCTTT; clone size: once; V gene: TRBV5-1; D gene: -; J gene: TRBJ1-1
CDR3 protein: CATSDPTGAITETQYF; CDR3 DNA: TGTGCCACCAGTGACCCCACTGGAGCGATCACGGAGACCCAGTACTTC; clone size: -; V gene: TRBV24-1; D gene: -; J gene: TRBJ2-5
CDR3 protein: CASSSTQGQGFGQPQHF; CDR3 DNA: TGTGCCAGCAGCTCTACCCAAGGACAGGGGTTTGGACAGCCCCAGCATTTT; clone size: -; V gene: TRBV21-1; D gene: -; J gene: TRBJ1-5
CDR3 protein: CATSRDLNGEQYF; CDR3 DNA: TGTGCCACCAGCAGAGATCTTAACGGCGAGCAGTACTTC; clone size: once; V gene: TRBV15; D gene: -; J gene: TRBJ2-7
CDR3 protein: CASSSRGGGNNEQFF; CDR3 DNA: TGTGCCAGCAGCTCCCGGGGGGGAGGGAACAATGAGCAGTTCTTC; clone size: -; V gene: TRBV7-2; D gene: TRBD2; J gene: TRBJ2-1
CDR3 protein: CSAQTGARSHF; CDR3 DNA: TGCAGTGCTCAAACAGGGGCGAGATCCCACTTT; clone size: -; V gene: TRBV20-1; D gene: TRBD1; J gene: TRBJ1-6
CDR3 protein: CASSLDGRPTRDQETQYF; CDR3 DNA: TGCGCCAGCAGCTTGGATGGCAGACCTACTAGGGATCAAGAGACCCAGTACTTC; clone size: -; V gene: TRBV5-1; D gene: -; J gene: TRBJ2-5
CDR3 protein: CASSLVRGRVNTEAFF; CDR3 DNA: TGTGCCAGCAGCTTGGTTAGGGGTAGGGTGAACACTGAAGCTTTCTTT; clone size: -; V gene: TRBV5-4; D gene: -; J gene: TRBJ1-1
CDR3 protein: CASSAGNAGELFF; CDR3 DNA: TGTGCCAGTAGCGCGGGGAATGCCGGGGAGCTGTTTTTT; clone size: once; V gene: TRBV19; D gene: -; J gene: TRBJ2-2
CDR3 protein: CASSLTRTATNYGYTF; CDR3 DNA: TGTGCCAGCAGCTTAACTCGGACTGCGACTAACTATGGCTACACCTTC; clone size: once; V gene: TRBV7-9; D gene: -; J gene: TRBJ1-2
CDR3 protein: CASRKGQGVDSNQPQHF; CDR3 DNA: TGTGCCAGCAGAAAAGGACAGGGGGTCGATAGCAATCAGCCCCAGCATTTT; clone size: -; V gene: TRBV2; D gene: TRBD1; J gene: TRBJ1-5
CDR3 protein: CASSFSEDYGYTF; CDR3 DNA: TGTGCCAGCTCATTTTCGGAGGACTATGGCTACACCTTC; clone size: -; V gene: TRBV6-5; D gene: -; J gene: TRBJ1-2
CDR3 protein: CASSDGTTGLREQYF; CDR3 DNA: TGTGCCAGCAGTGATGGGACTACGGGACTTCGGGAGCAGTACTTC; clone size: -; V gene: TRBV6-1; D gene: TRBD2; J gene: TRBJ2-7
CDR3 protein: CASTLNSGRTEAFF; CDR3 DNA: TGTGCCAGTACCCTTAATAGTGGGCGCACTGAAGCTTTCTTT; clone size: -; V gene: TRBV19; D gene: -; J gene: TRBJ1-1
CDR3 protein: CASSVGPMRLAGGQETQYF; CDR3 DNA: TGTGCCAGCAGCGTAGGCCCTATGAGACTAGCGGGGGGCCAAGAGACCCAGTACTTC; clone size: -; V gene: TRBV9; D gene: TRBD2; J gene: TRBJ2-5
CDR3 protein: CAIRTSGEETQYF; CDR3 DNA: TGTGCCATCAGGACTAGCGGGGAAGAGACCCAGTACTTC; clone size: -; V gene: TRBV10-3; D gene: TRBD2; J gene: TRBJ2-5
CDR3 protein: CASRKELHYEAFF; CDR3 DNA: TGTGCCAGTAGGAAAGAGCTACACTATGAAGCTTTCTTT; clone size: -; V gene: TRBV19; D gene: -; J gene: TRBJ1-1